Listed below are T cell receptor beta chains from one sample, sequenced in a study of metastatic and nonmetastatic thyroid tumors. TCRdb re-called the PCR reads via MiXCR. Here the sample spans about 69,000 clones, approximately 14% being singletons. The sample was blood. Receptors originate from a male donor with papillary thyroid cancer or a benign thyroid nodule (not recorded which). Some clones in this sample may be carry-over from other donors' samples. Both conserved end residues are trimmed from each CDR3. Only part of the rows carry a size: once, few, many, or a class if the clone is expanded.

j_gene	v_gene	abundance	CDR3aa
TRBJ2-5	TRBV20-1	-	SAPGTGDQETQY
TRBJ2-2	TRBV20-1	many	SASSTSNTGELF
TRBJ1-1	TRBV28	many	ASSSGQLTEAF
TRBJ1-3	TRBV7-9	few	ASSLSGFSGNTIY
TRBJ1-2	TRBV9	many	ASSVEAGPVHPGSYGYT
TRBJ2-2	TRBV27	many	ASSLGPVNTGELF
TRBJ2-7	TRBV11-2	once	ASSLDPGTFQY
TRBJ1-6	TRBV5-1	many	ASSLQGYNSPLH
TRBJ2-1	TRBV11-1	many	ASSLEAHLRSSYNEQF
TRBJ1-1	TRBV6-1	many	ASSLAPGNTEAF
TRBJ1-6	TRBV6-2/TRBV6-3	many	ASSPGSSPLH
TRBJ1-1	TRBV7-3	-	ASSLLAGEDTGAF
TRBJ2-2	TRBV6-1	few	ASIVDSGNTGELF
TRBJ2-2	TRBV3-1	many	ASSQVGHGLTGELF
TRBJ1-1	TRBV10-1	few	ASSSPSTGGRGTEAF
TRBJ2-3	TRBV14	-	ASSYPGDTQY
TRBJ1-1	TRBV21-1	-	ASSSGGLTGQRTDTEAF
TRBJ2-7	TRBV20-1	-	SATGDRGLQY
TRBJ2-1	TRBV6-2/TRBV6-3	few	ATVGSISDNEQF
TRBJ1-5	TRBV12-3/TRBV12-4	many	ASSLAGVGQPQH
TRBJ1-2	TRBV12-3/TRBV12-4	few	ASSPTGRGAYGYT
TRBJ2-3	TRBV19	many	ASSIKGGGTDTQY
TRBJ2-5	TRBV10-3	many	AISGSGRGQETQY
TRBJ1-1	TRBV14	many	ASSPMDRVAEAF
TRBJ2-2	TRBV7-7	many	ASSLGTSWNTGELF
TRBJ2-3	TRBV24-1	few	ATSDPGGNTDTQY
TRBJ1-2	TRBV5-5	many	ASSSGLGPGGYT
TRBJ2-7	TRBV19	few	ASSLAGVRSYEQY
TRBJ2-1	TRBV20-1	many	SANGGLDRNEQF
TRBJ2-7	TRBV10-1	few	ASSETGTSPRLQY
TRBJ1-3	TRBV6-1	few	TSSADVRSPIY
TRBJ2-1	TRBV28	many	ASSFFNEQF
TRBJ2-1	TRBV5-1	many	ASSSRDRGLNEQF
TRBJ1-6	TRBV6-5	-	ASSYEAGASSPLH
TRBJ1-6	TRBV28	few	ASRSGGYLLYIDSPLH
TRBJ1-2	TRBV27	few	ASSFSVSGYT
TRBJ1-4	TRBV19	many	ASTGQGNEKLF
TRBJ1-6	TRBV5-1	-	ASSYGVFSPLH
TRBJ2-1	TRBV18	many	ASSPLGGRANEQF
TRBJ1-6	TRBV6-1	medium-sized	ASSGGLGQGNDSPLH
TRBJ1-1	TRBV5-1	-	ASSALQGRNTEAF
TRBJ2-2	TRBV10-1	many	ASWESGELF
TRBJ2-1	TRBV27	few	ASSAIAGGRNEQF
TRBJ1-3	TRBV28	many	ANSSRTASGNTIY
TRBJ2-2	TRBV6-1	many	ASLGRDRLYTGELF
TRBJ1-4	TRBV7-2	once	ASRRGQEAREKLF
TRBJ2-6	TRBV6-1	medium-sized	ASSTSQDGANVLT
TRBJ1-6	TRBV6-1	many	ASRTRGNSPLH
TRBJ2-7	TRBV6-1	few	ASIRTSGIMGEQY